A selection of T cell receptor beta chains follows, all from one sample in a study of T cell responses to AZD1222 COVID-19 vaccine. Using immunoSEQ multiplex PCR, the repertoire was profiled, and TCRdb retains in-frame clones only, with some absent. The sample holds roughly 100,000 clones, about 81% seen once. The specimen was peripheral blood, collected on day 0 of AZD1222 vaccination. These receptors originate from an adult in good health. The CDR3 runs from the conserved cysteine through the conserved F or W. A D gene is named only where the DNA matches it firmly. The size entry is marked missing in some rows and otherwise reads once, few, many or a size class.

abundance,j_gene,d_gene,v_gene,CDR3aa,CDR3nt
once,TRBJ2-5,TRBD2,TRBV3-1/TRBV3-2,CASSRGGGGQETQYF,TGTGCCAGCAGCCGAGGCGGCGGGGGCCAAGAGACCCAGTACTTC
NA,TRBJ2-7,NA,TRBV11-2,CASSAGRGTAYEQYF,TGTGCCAGCAGCGCCGGTAGGGGGACCGCCTACGAGCAGTACTTC
once,TRBJ1-1,NA,TRBV15,CATSRDGATEAFF,TGTGCCACCAGCAGAGATGGGGCCACTGAAGCTTTCTTT
NA,TRBJ2-7,TRBD2,TRBV15,CATSRELGGGTYEQYF,TGTGCCACCAGCAGAGAGCTCGGGGGGGGTACCTACGAGCAGTACTTC
NA,TRBJ2-7,NA,TRBV2,CASSVGRTYEQYF,TGTGCCAGCAGTGTAGGGAGGACCTACGAGCAGTACTTC
NA,TRBJ1-1,NA,TRBV27,CASSLLLTRKNTEAFF,TGTGCCAGCAGTTTACTCTTGACAAGGAAGAACACTGAAGCTTTCTTT
NA,TRBJ1-5,NA,TRBV5-1,CASSLDILQPQHF,TGCGCCAGCAGCTTGGACATCCTACAGCCCCAGCATTTT
NA,TRBJ1-2,NA,TRBV27,CASSMDLSGVGTYGYTF,TGTGCCAGCAGTATGGACCTTTCGGGCGTAGGGACCTATGGCTACACCTTC
few,TRBJ1-4,NA,TRBV7-9,CASSFPTGGSEEKLFF,TGTGCCAGCAGCTTCCCGACGGGGGGCAGTGAAGAAAAACTGTTTTTT
NA,TRBJ1-2,NA,TRBV9,CASSVVTDSYGYTF,TGTGCCAGCAGCGTAGTTACAGACTCCTATGGCTACACCTTC
NA,TRBJ2-1,TRBD2,TRBV3-1/TRBV3-2,CASSLLSGGVEQFF,TGTGCCAGCAGCCTCCTTAGCGGGGGAGTGGAGCAGTTCTTC
NA,TRBJ1-1,NA,TRBV12-5,CASGAPGHLSGTEAFF,TGTGCTAGTGGGGCCCCGGGTCACTTATCAGGGACTGAAGCTTTCTTT
NA,TRBJ2-7,NA,TRBV7-8,CASSLLRHSYEQYF,TGTGCCAGCAGCTTACTACGGCACTCCTACGAGCAGTACTTC
NA,TRBJ1-1,TRBD1,TRBV28,CASRTGQLNTEAFF,TGTGCCAGCAGGACAGGGCAATTGAACACTGAAGCTTTCTTT
NA,TRBJ2-1,NA,TRBV25-1,CASSLGQLRSNEQFF,TGTGCCAGCAGTCTGGGACAACTTAGAAGCAATGAGCAGTTCTTC
NA,TRBJ2-7,NA,TRBV21-1,CASSKVEQGVNYEQYF,TGTGCCAGCAGCAAAGTTGAACAGGGCGTTAACTACGAGCAGTACTTC
few,TRBJ1-3,TRBD1,TRBV5-4,CASSDGTGGRNTIYF,TGTGCCAGCAGCGACGGGACAGGGGGCCGAAACACCATATATTTT
NA,TRBJ1-2,NA,TRBV4-2,CASSQEGGYTF,TGTGCCAGCAGCCAAGAAGGTGGCTACACCTTC
once,TRBJ2-5,NA,TRBV2,CASSGFIQGSETQYF,TGTGCCAGCAGTGGGTTCATACAGGGCAGCGAGACCCAGTACTTC
NA,TRBJ2-6,NA,TRBV6-2/TRBV6-3,CASSYRLGGANVLTF,TGTGCCAGCAGTTACAGGTTGGGAGGGGCCAACGTCCTGACTTTC
NA,TRBJ2-1,NA,TRBV11-2,CASSLGGGLYNEQFF,TGTGCCAGCAGCTTAGGGGGGGGGCTTTACAATGAGCAGTTCTTC
NA,TRBJ1-1,NA,TRBV6-6,CASSWAGTLNTEAFF,TGTGCCAGCAGTTGGGCAGGGACTCTGAACACTGAAGCTTTCTTT
NA,TRBJ2-3,NA,TRBV4-1,CASSQALLDTQYF,TGCGCCAGCAGCCAAGCGTTATTGGATACGCAGTATTTT
NA,TRBJ2-3,NA,TRBV4-1,CASSQGAGTHNTQYF,TGCGCCAGCAGCCAAGGGGCCGGGACTCATAATACGCAGTATTTT
NA,TRBJ2-6,NA,TRBV2,CASSLLTGSGANVLTF,TGTGCCAGCAGTTTATTGACAGGATCTGGGGCCAACGTCCTGACTTTC
NA,TRBJ2-3,NA,TRBV7-9,CASSLGAQASTDTQYF,TGTGCCAGCAGCTTAGGGGCACAGGCTAGCACAGATACGCAGTATTTT
NA,TRBJ1-4,NA,TRBV2,CASSGSAANEKLFF,TGTGCCAGCAGTGGGTCAGCGGCTAATGAAAAACTGTTTTTT
NA,TRBJ2-1,NA,TRBV11-3,CASSSYSREPGNEQFF,TGTGCCAGCAGCTCCTACTCGAGGGAGCCGGGTAATGAGCAGTTCTTC
NA,TRBJ2-7,NA,TRBV7-9,CASSSPRGVKSAEQYF,TGTGCCAGCAGCTCCCCCCGAGGGGTGAAGAGCGCCGAGCAGTACTTC
NA,TRBJ1-3,NA,TRBV5-1,CASSLALGAGNTIYF,TGCGCCAGCAGCTTGGCACTCGGGGCTGGAAACACCATATATTTT
NA,TRBJ1-6,NA,TRBV4-3,CASSQVGSSYNSPLHF,TGCGCCAGCAGCCAAGTCGGGAGCTCCTATAATTCACCCCTCCACTTT
NA,TRBJ2-3,TRBD2,TRBV4-3,CASSAGLGGVTDTQYF,TGCGCCAGCAGCGCAGGGTTGGGGGGGGTCACAGATACGCAGTATTTT
NA,TRBJ1-2,TRBD1,TRBV16,CASSQLTGGATGYTF,TGTGCCAGCAGCCAACTAACAGGGGGTGCGACTGGCTACACCTTC
NA,TRBJ2-5,NA,TRBV27,CASSSLRGQETQYF,TGTGCCAGCAGTTCCCTCAGGGGCCAAGAGACCCAGTACTTC
NA,TRBJ2-3,TRBD2,TRBV5-1,CASSLGTRGADTQYF,TGCGCCAGCAGCTTAGGGACTAGGGGAGCAGATACGCAGTATTTT
NA,TRBJ1-2,NA,TRBV7-2,CASSLGVDRRGYTF,TGTGCCAGCAGCTTAGGGGTAGATCGCAGGGGCTACACCTTC
NA,TRBJ2-7,NA,TRBV6-5,CASSYSRGYEQYF,TGTGCCAGCAGTTACAGTCGGGGGTACGAGCAGTACTTC
few,TRBJ1-4,NA,TRBV7-9,CASSRLEENEKLFF,TGTGCCAGCAGCCGCCTGGAAGAGAATGAAAAACTGTTTTTT
NA,TRBJ2-4,NA,TRBV6-5,CARAQLGVVKNIQYF,TGTGCCAGGGCGCAATTAGGGGTGGTCAAAAACATTCAGTACTTC
NA,TRBJ2-5,TRBD2,TRBV18,CASSPTRDGGGSQETQYF,TGTGCCAGCTCACCGACCCGAGATGGGGGGGGATCCCAAGAGACCCAGTACTTC
NA,TRBJ2-5,TRBD2,TRBV7-8,CASSLGLAGLLPGETQYF,TGTGCCAGCAGCTTAGGACTAGCGGGGTTACTTCCTGGGGAGACCCAGTACTTC
NA,TRBJ1-2,NA,TRBV6-5,CASSSSRQDGYTF,TGTGCCAGCAGTTCCTCCCGACAGGACGGCTACACCTTC
once,TRBJ2-1,NA,TRBV3-1/TRBV3-2,CASSVCRVAVYNEQFF,TGTGCCAGCAGCGTTTGTCGGGTCGCCGTCTACAATGAGCAGTTCTTC
NA,TRBJ2-7,TRBD2,TRBV5-6,CASSLVGGGEQYF,TGTGCCAGCTCCCTCGTGGGCGGGGGCGAGCAGTACTTC
NA,TRBJ1-5,TRBD1,TRBV7-3,CASSYDRASNQPQHF,TGTGCCAGCAGCTATGACAGGGCTAGCAATCAGCCCCAGCATTTT
once,TRBJ1-6,NA,TRBV20-1,CSARDQGLVHF,TGCAGTGCTAGAGATCAGGGACTGGTCCACTTT
NA,TRBJ2-3,NA,TRBV11-2,CASSFLVGDTDTQYF,TGTGCCAGCAGCTTCTTGGTGGGGGATACAGATACGCAGTATTTT
NA,TRBJ1-1,NA,TRBV5-1,CASSSSGPAGEAFF,TGCGCCAGCAGCTCTTCAGGACCCGCGGGTGAAGCTTTCTTT